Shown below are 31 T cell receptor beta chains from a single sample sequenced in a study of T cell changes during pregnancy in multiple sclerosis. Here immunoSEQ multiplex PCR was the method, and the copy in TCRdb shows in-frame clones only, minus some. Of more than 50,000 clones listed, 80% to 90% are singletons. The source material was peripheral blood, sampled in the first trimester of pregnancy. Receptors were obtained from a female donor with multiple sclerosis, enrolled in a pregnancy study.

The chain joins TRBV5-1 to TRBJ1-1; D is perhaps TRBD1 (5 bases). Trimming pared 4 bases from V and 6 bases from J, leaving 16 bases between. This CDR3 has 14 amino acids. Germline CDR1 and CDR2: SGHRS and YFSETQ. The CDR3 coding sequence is TGCGCCAGCAGCCTTACCTGGGGGGAGGCTGAAGCTTTCTTT. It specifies CASSLTWGEAEAFF.

CDR3 loop: CASSPRTATNTEAFF. The CDR3 region has the DNA TGTGCCAGCTCACCACGGACAGCCACGAACACTGAAGCTTTCTTT. J is TRBJ1-1 and V is TRBV18; TRBD1 is a possible D gene (6 bases). V dropped 1 base and J dropped 1 base, with 10 bases sitting between them. The CDR3 is 15 residues long. Per germline, CDR1 KGHSH and CDR2 LQKENI.

CDR3 nucleotide sequence: TGTGCCAGCAGCGAGAGGGGGGACAGCCCCGGGGAGCTGTTTTTT. It translates to CASSERGDSPGELFF. The chain carries TRBV9 and TRBJ2-2; tentative D call: TRBD1 (7 bases). The V gene lost 3 bases and the J gene lost 6 bases, with 15 bases spanning the gap. Germline loops: CDR1 SGDLS, CDR2 YYNGEE. The CDR3 totals 15 residues.

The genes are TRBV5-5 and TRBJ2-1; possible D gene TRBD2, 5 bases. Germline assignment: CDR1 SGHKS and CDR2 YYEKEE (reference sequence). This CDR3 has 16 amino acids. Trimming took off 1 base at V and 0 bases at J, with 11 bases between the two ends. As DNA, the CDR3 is TGTGCCAGCAGCTTGACTGTTACTAGCTCCTACAATGAGCAGTTCTTC. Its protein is CASSLTVTSSYNEQFF.

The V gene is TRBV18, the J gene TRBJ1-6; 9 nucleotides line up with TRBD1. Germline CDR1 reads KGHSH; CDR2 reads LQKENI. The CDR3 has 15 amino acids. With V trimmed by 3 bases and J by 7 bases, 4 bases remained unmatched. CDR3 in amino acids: CASSPDRGPNSPLHF. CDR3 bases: TGTGCCAGCTCACCGGACAGGGGACCAAATTCACCCCTCCACTTT.

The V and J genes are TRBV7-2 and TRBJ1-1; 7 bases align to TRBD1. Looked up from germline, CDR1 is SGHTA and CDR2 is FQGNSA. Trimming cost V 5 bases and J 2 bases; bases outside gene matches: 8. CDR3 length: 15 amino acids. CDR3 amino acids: CASSGSGTANTEAFF. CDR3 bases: TGTGCCAGCAGCGGTTCCGGGACAGCTAACACTGAAGCTTTCTTT.

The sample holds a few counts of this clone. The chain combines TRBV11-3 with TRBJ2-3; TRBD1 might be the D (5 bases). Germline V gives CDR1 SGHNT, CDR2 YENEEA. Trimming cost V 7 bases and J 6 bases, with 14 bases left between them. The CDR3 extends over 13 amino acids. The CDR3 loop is CASKSGFDDTQYF. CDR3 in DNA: TGTGCCAGCAAGTCAGGGTTTGATGATACGCAGTATTTT. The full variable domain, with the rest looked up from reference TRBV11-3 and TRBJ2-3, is EAGVVQSPRYKIIEKKQPVAFWCNPISGHNTLYWYLQNLGQGPELLIRYENEEAVDDSQLPKDRFSAERLKGVDSTLKIQPAELGDSAVYLCASKSGFDDTQYFGPGTRLTVL.

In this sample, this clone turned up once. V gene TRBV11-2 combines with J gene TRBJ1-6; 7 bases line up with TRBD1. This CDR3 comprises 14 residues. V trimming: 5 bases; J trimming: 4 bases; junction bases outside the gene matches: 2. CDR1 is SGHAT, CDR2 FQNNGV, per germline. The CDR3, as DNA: TGTGCCAGCAGCCAGACAGGGTATAATTCACCCCTCCACTTT. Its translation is CASSQTGYNSPLHF.

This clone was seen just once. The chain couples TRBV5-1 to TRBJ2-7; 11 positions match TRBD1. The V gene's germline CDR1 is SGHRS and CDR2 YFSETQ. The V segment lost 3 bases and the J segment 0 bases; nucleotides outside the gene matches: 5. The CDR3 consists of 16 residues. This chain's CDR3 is CASSSGTGGSSYEQYF. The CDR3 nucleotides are TGCGCCAGCAGCTCCGGGACAGGGGGGAGCTCCTACGAGCAGTACTTC.

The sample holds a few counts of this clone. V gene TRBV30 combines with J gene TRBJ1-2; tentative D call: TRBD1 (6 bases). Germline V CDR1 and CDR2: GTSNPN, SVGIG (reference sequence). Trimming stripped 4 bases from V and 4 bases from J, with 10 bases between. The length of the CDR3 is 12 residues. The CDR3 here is CAWTGDGYGYTF. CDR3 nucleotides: TGTGCCTGGACAGGGGACGGCTATGGCTACACCTTC. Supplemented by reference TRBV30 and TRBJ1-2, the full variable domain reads SQTIHQWPATLVQPVGSPLSLECTVEGTSNPNLYWYRQAAGRGLQLLFYSVGIGQISSEVPQNLSASRPQDRQFILSSKKLLLSDSGFYLCAWTGDGYGYTFGSGTRLTVV.

CDR3 DNA: TGTGCCAGTAGTGAGGGGACACAAGAGACCCAGTACTTC. It encodes CASSEGTQETQYF. The chain combines TRBV19 with TRBJ2-5; D is possibly TRBD1 (6 bases). V was shortened by 5 bases and J by 2 bases, with 9 bases between the two germline ends. Germline V gene lookup returns CDR1 LNHDA and CDR2 SQIVND (reference sequence). This CDR3 has 13 amino acids.

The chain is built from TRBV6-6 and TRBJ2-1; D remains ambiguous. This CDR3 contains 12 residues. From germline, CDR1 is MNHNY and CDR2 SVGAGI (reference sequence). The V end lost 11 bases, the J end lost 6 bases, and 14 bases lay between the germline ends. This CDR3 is CAGRSRRNEQFF. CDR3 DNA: TGTGCCGGTAGATCGAGGCGCAATGAGCAGTTCTTC.

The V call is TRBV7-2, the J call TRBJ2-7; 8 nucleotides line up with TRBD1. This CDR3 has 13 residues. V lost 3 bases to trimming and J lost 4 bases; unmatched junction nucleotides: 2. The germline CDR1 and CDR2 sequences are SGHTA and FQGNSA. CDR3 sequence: CASSFGQGYEQYF. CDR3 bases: TGTGCCAGCAGCTTTGGACAGGGTTACGAGCAGTACTTC.

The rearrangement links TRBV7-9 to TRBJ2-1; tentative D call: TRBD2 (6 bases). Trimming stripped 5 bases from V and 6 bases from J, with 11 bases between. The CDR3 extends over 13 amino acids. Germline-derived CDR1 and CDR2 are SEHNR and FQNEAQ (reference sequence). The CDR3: CASSGRDFNEQFF. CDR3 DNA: TGTGCCAGCAGCGGCCGGGACTTCAATGAGCAGTTCTTC. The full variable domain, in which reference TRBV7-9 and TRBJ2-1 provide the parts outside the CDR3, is DTGVSQNPRHKITKRGQNVTFRCDPISEHNRLYWYRQTLGQGPEFLTYFQNEAQLEKSRLLSDRFSAERPKGSFSTLEIQRTEQGDSAMYLCASSGRDFNEQFFGPGTRLTVL.

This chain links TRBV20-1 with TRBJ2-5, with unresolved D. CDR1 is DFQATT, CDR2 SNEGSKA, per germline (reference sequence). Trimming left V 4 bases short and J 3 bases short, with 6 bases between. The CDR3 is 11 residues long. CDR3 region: CSANFEETQYF. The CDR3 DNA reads TGCAGTGCTAATTTCGAAGAGACCCAGTACTTC.

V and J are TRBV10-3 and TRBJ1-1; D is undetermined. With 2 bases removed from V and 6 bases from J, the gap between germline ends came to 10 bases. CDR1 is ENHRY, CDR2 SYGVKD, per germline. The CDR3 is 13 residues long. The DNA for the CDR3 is TGTGCCATCAGTGAGGAGGGCGGGTCTGAAGCTTTCTTT. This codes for CAISEEGGSEAFF.

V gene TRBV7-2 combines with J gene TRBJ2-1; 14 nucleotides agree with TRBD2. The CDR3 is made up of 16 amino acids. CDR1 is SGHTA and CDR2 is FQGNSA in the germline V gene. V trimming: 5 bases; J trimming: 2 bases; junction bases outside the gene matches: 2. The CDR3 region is CASSRLAGGPYNEQFF. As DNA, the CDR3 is TGTGCCAGCAGCCGACTAGCGGGGGGGCCCTACAATGAGCAGTTCTTC.

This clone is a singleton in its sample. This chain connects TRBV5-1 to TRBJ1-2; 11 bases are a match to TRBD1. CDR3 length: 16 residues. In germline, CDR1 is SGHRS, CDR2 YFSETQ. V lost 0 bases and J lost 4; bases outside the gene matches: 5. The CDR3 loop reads CASSLGRDRGFYGYTF. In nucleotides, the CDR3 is TGCGCCAGCAGCTTGGGGAGGGACAGGGGGTTCTATGGCTACACCTTC.

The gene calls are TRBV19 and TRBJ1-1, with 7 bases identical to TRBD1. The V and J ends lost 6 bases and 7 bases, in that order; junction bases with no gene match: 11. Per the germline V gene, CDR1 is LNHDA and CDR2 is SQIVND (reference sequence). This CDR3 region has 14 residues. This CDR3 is CASSPIPQGGEAFF. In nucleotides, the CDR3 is TGTGCCAGTAGCCCTATCCCTCAGGGGGGTGAAGCTTTCTTT.

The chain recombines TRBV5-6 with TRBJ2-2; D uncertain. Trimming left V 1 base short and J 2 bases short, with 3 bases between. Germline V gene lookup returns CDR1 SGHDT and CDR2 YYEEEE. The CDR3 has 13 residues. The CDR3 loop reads CASSLHNTGELFF. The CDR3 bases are TGTGCCAGCAGCTTGCATAACACCGGGGAGCTGTTTTTT.

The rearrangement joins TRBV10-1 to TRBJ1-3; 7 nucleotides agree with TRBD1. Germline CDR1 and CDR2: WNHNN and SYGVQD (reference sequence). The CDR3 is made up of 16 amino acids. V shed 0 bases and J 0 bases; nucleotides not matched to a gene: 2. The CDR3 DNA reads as TGCGCCAGCAGTGAGTCCGGGGACAGCTCTGGAAACACCATATATTTT. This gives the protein CASSESGDSSGNTIYF.

The DNA of the CDR3 is TGTGCCAGTAGAGAGGGTTTTGGCTACACCTTC. It specifies CASREGFGYTF. The V and J genes are TRBV19 and TRBJ1-2; D is ambiguous. CDR3 size: 11 residues. Trimming took off 6 bases at V and 7 bases at J, with 9 bases between the two ends. The germline gives CDR1 LNHDA, CDR2 SQIVND (reference sequence).

CDR3: CASSPTGASEAFF. CDR3 nucleotides: TGTGCCAGCAGTCCCACAGGGGCTTCTGAAGCTTTCTTT. The J gene is TRBJ1-1, the V gene TRBV27; 7 positions agree with TRBD1. Germline V gene data show CDR1 as MNHEY and CDR2 as SMNVEV (reference sequence). This CDR3 is built from 13 residues. Losses at the gene ends were 5 bases for V and 6 bases for J; bases not matched to a gene: 6.

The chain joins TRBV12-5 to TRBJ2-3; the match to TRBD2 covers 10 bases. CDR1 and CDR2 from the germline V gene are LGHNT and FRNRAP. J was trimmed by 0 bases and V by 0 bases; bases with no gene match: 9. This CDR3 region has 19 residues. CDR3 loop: CASGLVRSGGAGSTDTQYF. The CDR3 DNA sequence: TGTGCTAGTGGTTTGGTACGAAGCGGGGGGGCGGGGAGCACAGATACGCAGTATTTT. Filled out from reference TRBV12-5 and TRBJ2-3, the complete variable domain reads DARVTQTPRHKVTEMGQEVTMRCQPILGHNTVFWYRQTMMQGLELLAYFRNRAPLDDSGMPKDRFSAEMPDATLATLKIQPSEPRDSAVYFCASGLVRSGGAGSTDTQYFGPGTRLTVL.

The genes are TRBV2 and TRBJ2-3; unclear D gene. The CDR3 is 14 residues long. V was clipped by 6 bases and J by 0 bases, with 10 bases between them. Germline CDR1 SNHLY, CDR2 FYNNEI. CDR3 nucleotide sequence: TGTGCCAGCAGCCCACAACAAAGCACAGATACGCAGTATTTT. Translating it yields CASSPQQSTDTQYF.

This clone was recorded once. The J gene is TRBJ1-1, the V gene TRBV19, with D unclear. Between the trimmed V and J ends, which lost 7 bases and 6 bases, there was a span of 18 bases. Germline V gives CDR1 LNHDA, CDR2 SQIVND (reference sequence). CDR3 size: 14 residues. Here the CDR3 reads CASTIRGTFPEAFF. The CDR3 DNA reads TGTGCCAGTACCATCCGGGGTACCTTTCCTGAAGCTTTCTTT.

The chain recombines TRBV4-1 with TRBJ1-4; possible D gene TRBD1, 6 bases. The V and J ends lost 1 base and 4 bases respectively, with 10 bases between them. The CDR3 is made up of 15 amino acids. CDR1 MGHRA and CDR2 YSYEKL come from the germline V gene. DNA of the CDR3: TGCGCCAGCAGCCAAGTTGGACAGAATAATGAAAAACTGTTTTTT. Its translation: CASSQVGQNNEKLFF.

The CDR3 DNA follows: TGTGCTAGTGGTTTGGTTGACAGGGGCAAAGAAAAACTGTTTTTT. This codes for CASGLVDRGKEKLFF. V gene TRBV12-5 combines with J gene TRBJ1-4, with TRBD1 matching 8 bases. This CDR3 has 15 amino acids. V lost 0 bases to trimming and J lost 8 bases; unmatched junction nucleotides: 5. The germline V gene encodes CDR1 LGHNT and CDR2 FRNRAP.

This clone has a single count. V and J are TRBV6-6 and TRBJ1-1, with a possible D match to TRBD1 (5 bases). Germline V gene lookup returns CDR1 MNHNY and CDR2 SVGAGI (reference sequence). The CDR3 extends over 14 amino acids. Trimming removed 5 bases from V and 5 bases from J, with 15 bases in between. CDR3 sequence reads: CASSTRDLGTEAFF. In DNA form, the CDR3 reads TGTGCCAGCAGTACCCGGGACTTAGGGACTGAAGCTTTCTTT.

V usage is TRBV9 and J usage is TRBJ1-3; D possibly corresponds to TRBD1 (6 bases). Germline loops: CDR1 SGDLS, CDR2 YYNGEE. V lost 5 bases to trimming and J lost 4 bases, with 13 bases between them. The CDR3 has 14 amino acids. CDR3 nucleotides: TGTGCCAGCAGTCCCACAGGGCTGGGAAACACCATATATTTT. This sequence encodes CASSPTGLGNTIYF.

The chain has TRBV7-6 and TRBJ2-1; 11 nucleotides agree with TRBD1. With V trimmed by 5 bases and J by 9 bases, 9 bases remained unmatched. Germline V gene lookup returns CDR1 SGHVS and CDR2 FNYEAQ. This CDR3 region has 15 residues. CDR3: CASSPWTGGSVEQFF. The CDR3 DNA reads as TGTGCCAGCAGCCCGTGGACAGGGGGCTCCGTTGAGCAGTTCTTC.